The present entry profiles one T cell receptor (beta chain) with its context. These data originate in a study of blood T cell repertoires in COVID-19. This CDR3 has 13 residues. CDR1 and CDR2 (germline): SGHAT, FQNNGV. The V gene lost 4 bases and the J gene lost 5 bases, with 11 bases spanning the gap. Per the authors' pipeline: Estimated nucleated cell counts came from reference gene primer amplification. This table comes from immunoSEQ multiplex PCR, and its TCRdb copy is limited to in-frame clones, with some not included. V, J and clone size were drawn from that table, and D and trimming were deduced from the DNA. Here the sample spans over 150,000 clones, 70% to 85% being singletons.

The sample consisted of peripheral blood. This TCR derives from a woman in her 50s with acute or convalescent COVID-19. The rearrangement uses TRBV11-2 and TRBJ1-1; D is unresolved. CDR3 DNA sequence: TGTGCCAGCAGCTCCTCTCTCGTGACTGAAGCTTTCTTT. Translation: CASSSSLVTEAFF. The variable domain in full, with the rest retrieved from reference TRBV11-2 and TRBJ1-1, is EAGVAQSPRYKIIEKRQSVAFWCNPISGHATLYWYQQILGQGPKLLIQFQNNGVVDDSQLPKDRFSAERLKGVDSTLKIQPAKLEDSAVYLCASSSSLVTEAFFGQGTRLTVV.